This T cell receptor beta chain was observed in a study of T cell changes during pregnancy in multiple sclerosis. Produced via immunoSEQ multiplex PCR; TCRdb's table is partial and in-frame only. The sample holds about 50,000 clones, 80% to 95% seen once. V lost 4 bases to trimming and J lost 9 bases; unmatched junction nucleotides: 2. The CDR3 is made up of 12 amino acids. Germline CDR1 MDHEN, CDR2 SYDVKM. The chain uses TRBV28 and TRBJ2-4, with 8 bases that match TRBD1. The source material was CD4+ T cells from peripheral blood mononuclear cells, sampled after pregnancy. The TCR was taken from a female donor in good health, enrolled as a control in a pregnancy study. In DNA, the CDR3 is TGTGCCAGCAGTTCCGGACAGGGCATTCAGTACTTC. Translation: CASSSGQGIQYF.